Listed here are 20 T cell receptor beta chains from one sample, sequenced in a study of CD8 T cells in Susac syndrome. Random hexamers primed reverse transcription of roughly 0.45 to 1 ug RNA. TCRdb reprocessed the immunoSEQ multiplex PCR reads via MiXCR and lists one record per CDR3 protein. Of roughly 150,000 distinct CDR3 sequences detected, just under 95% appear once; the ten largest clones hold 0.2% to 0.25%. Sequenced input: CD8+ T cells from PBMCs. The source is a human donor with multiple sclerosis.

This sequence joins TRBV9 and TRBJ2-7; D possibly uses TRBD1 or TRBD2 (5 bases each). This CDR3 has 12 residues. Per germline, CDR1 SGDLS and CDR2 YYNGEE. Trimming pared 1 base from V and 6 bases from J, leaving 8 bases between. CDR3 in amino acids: CASSVNGGEQYF. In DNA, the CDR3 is TGTGCCAGCAGCGTAAATGGGGGCGAGCAGTACTTC.

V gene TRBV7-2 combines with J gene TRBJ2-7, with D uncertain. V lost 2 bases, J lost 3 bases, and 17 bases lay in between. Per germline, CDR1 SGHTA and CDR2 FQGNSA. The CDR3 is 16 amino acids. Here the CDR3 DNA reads TGTGCCAGCAGCTTACCCGCTCGTGGCAACCTCTACGAGCAGTACTTC. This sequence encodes CASSLPARGNLYEQYF.

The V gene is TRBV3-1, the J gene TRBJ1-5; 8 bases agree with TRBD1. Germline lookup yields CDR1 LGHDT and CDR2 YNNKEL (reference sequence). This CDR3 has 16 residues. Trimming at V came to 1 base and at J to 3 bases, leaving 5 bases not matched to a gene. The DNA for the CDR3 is TGTGCCAGCAGCCAAGGGGACAGGCTAAACAATCAGCCCCAGCATTTT. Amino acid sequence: CASSQGDRLNNQPQHF.

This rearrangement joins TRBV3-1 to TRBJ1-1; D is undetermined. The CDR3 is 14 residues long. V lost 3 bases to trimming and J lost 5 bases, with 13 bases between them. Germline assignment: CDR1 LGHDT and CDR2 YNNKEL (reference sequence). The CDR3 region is CASSHSGSTTEAFF. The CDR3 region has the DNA TGTGCCAGCAGCCACTCGGGGAGTACAACTGAAGCTTTCTTT.

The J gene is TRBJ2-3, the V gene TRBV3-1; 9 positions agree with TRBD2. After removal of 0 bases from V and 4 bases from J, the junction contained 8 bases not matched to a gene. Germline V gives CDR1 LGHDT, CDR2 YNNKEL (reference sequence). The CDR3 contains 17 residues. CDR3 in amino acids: CASSQDLRAGGPDTQYF. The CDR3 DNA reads TGTGCCAGCAGCCAAGATCTGCGGGCGGGGGGGCCAGATACGCAGTATTTT.

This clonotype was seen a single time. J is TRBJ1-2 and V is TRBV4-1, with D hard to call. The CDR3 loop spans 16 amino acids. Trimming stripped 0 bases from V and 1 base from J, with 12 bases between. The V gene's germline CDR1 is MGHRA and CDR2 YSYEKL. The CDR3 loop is CASSQEPSQSNYGYTF. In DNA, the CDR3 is TGCGCCAGCAGCCAAGAACCTTCACAGAGTAACTATGGCTACACCTTC.

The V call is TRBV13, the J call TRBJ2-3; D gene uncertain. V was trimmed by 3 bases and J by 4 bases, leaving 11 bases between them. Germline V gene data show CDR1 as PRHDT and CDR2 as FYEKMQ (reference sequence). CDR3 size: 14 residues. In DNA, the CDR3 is TGTGCCAGCAGCTTCCCAACAGTTGCAGATACGCAGTATTTT. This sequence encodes CASSFPTVADTQYF.

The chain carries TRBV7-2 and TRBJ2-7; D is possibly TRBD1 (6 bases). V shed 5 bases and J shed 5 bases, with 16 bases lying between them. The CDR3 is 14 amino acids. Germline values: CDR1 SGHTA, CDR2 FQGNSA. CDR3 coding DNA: TGTGCCAGCAGCCCCGGGTGGGGGCGACACGAGCAGTACTTC. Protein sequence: CASSPGWGRHEQYF.

The CDR3 region has the DNA TGTGCCAGCAGCACCGACAGGGCTCAGCCCCAGCATTTT. Amino acid sequence: CASSTDRAQPQHF. This chain uses TRBV2 with TRBJ1-5; 7 bases line up with TRBD1. V dropped 6 bases and J dropped 6; count of bases not matched to a gene: 5. CDR1 is SNHLY and CDR2 is FYNNEI in the germline V gene. The CDR3 loop spans 13 amino acids.

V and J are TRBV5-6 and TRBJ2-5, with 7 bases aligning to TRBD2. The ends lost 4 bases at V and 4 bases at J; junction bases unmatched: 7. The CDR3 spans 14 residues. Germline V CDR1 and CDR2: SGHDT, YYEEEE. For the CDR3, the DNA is TGTGCCAGCAGCCTCGGGGGAGGGCCAGAGACCCAGTACTTC. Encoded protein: CASSLGGGPETQYF.

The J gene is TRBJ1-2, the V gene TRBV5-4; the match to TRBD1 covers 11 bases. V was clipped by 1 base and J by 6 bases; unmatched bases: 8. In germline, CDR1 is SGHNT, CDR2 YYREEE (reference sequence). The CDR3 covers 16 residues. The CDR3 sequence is CASSLRGDRGKDGYTF. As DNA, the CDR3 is TGTGCCAGCAGCTTGCGCGGGGACAGGGGGAAGGATGGCTACACCTTC. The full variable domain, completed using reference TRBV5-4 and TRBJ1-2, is ETGVTQSPTHLIKTRGQQVTLRCSSQSGHNTVSWYQQALGQGPQFIFQYYREEENGRGNFPPRFSGLQFPNYSSELNVNALELDDSALYLCASSLRGDRGKDGYTFGSGTRLTVV.

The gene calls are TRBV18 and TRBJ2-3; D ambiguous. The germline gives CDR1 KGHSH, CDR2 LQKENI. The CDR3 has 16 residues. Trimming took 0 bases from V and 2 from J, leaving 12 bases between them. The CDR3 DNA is TGTGCCAGCTCACCACCGACCGGAATTTACACAGATACGCAGTATTTT. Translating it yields CASSPPTGIYTDTQYF.

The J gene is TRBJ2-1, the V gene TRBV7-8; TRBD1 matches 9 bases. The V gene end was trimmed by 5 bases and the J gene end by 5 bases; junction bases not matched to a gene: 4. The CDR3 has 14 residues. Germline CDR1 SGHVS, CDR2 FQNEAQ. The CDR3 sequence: CASSPRDRDNEQFF. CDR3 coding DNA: TGTGCCAGCAGCCCCCGGGACAGGGACAATGAGCAGTTCTTC.

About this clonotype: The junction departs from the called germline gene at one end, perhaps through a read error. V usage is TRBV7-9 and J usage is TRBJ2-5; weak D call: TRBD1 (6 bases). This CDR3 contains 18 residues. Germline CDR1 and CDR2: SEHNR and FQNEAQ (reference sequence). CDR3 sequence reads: CASSLAKGHRRGQEAQYF. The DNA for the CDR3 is TGTGCCAGCAGCTTAGCTAAGGGACACCGGAGAGGCCAAGAGGCCCAGTACTTC.

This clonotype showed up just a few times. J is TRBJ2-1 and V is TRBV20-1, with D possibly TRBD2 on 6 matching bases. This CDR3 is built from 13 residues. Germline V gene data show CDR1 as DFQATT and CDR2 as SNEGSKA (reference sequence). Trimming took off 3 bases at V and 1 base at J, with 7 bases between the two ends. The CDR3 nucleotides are TGCAGTGCTAGGGGGGGTTCCTACAATGAGCAGTTCTTC. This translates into CSARGGSYNEQFF.

In DNA form, the CDR3 reads TGCAGTGCTAGAGATTCGACGGGACGATCACCCCTCCACTTT. This encodes CSARDSTGRSPLHF. This chain uses TRBV20-1 with TRBJ1-6, with D tentatively TRBD1 (5 bases). The CDR3 spans 14 residues. CDR1 and CDR2 (germline): DFQATT, SNEGSKA (reference sequence). Deletions cut 0 bases from V and 10 bases from J, with 13 bases between.

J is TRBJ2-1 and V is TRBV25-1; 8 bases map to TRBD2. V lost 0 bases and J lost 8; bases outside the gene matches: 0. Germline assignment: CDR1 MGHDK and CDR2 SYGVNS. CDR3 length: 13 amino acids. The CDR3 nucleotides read TGTGCCAGCAGTGAATATAGCGGGGATGAGCAGTTCTTC. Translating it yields CASSEYSGDEQFF. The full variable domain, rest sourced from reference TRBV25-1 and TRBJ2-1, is EADIYQTPRYLVIGTGKKITLECSQTMGHDKMYWYQQDPGMELHLIHYSYGVNSTEKGDLSSESTVSRIRTEHFPLTLESARPSHTSQYLCASSEYSGDEQFFGPGTRLTVL.

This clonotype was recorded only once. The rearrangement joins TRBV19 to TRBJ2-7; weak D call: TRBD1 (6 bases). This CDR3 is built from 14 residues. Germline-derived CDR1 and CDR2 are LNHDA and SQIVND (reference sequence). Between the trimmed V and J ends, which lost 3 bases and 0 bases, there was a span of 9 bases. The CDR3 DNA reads TGTGCCAGTAGTATGACGACAGGCTCCTACGAGCAGTACTTC. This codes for CASSMTTGSYEQYF.

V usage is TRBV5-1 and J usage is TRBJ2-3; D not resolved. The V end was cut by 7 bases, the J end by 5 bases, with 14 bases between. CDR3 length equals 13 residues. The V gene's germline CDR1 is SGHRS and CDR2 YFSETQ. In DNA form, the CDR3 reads TGCGCCAGCGGGCAAGCGTCTAGAGATACGCAGTATTTT. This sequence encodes CASGQASRDTQYF.

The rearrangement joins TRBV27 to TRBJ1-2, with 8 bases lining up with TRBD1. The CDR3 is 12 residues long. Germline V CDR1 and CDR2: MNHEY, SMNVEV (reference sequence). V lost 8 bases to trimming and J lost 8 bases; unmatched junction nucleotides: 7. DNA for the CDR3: TGTGCCAGCCATCCCCAGGGGGCGGGCTACACCTTC. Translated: CASHPQGAGYTF.